The following is a T cell receptor beta chain sequence with its context. This sample is drawn from a study of shared clonotypes between healthy human individuals. Germline V gene data show CDR1 as MNHEY and CDR2 as SMNVEV (reference sequence). V gave up 6 bases and J gave up 7 bases; unmatched junction bases: 7. The CDR3 totals 14 residues. The assay was run at deep level. Measured with immunoSEQ multiplex PCR; TCRdb has only the in-frame clones, and not every one. The data contain roughly 2,000,000 clones, approximately 94% of them singletons. Only CD45RO-negative cells positively selected for CCR7 counted as naive CD8 cells, so terminally differentiated effector memory CD45RA+ cells were excluded.

This clonotype was obtained from a young man in good health. J is TRBJ1-5 and V is TRBV27; the match to TRBD1 covers 9 bases. Sequencing was done on a sample of naive CD8+ T cells sorted from blood. The CDR3 here is CASRRTGAAQPQHF. In DNA form, the CDR3 reads TGTGCCAGCAGAAGGACAGGGGCCGCCCAGCCCCAGCATTTT.